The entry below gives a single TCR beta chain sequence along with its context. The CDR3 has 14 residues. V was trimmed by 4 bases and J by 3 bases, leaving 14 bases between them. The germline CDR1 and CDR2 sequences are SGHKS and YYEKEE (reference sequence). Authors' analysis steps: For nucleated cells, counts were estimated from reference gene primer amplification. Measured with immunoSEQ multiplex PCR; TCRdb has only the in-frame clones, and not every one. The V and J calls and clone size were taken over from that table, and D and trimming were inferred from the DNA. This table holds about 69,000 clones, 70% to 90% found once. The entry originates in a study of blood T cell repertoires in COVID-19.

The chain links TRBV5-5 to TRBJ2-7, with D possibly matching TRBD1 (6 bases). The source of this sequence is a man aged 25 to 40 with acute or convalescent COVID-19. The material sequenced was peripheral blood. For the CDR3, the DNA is TGTGCCAGCAGCATGGGAGACAGGAGCTACGAGCAGTACTTC. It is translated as CASSMGDRSYEQYF.